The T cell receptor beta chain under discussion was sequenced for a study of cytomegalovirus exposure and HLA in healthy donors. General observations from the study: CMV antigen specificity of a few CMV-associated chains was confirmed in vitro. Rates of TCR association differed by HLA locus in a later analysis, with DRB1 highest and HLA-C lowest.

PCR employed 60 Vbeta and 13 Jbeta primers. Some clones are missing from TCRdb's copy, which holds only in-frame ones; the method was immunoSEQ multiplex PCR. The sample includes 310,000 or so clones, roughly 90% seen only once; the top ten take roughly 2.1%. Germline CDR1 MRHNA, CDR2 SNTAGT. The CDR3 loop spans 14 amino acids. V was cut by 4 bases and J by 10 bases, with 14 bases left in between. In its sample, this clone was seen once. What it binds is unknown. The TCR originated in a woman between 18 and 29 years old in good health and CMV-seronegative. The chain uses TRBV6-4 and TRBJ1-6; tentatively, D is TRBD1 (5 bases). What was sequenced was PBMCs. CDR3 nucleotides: TGTGCCAGCAGTGTGGCGGCAGGGTTCTCACCCCTCCACTTT. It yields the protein CASSVAAGFSPLHF.